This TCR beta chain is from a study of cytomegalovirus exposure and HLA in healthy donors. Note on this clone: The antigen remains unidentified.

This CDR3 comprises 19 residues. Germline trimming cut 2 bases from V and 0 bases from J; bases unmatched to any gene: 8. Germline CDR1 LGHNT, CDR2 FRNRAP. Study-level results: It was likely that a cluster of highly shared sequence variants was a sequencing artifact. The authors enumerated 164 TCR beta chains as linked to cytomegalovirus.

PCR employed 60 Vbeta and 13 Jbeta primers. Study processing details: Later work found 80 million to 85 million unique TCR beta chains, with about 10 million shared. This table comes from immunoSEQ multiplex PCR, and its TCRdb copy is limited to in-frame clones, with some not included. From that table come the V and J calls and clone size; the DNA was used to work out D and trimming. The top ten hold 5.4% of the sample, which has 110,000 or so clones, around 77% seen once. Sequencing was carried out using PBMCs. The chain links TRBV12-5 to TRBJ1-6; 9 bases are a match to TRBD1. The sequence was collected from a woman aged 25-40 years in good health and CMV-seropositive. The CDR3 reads CASGLNRGPLGSYNSPLHF. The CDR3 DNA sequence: TGTGCTAGTGGTTTGAACAGGGGGCCCCTTGGCTCCTATAATTCACCCCTCCACTTT.